This T cell receptor beta chain was sequenced during a study of low-dose radiotherapy and immunotherapy resistance in tumors. Looking at the study overall: Cohort 1 was treated with 0.5 Gy per fraction at 2-week intervals, amounting to 6.5 Gy overall. Intravenous administration to patients comprised nivolumab at 240 mg every two weeks and ipilimumab at 1 mg/kg every six weeks.

First-strand cDNA used TRAV- and TRBV-specific primers, covering alpha and beta chains. Both a constant-region primer and a V-primer adapter served to amplify TCRs across roughly 20 PCR cycles. TCRdb reanalysed the reads using MiXCR and keeps one entry per CDR3 protein. The repertoire has some 94,000 distinct CDR3 sequences, 20% of them found once; the top ten carry around 13%. Ten or more counts support this clonotype. The time point here: after trial treatment. Stated treatment: LDRT plus nivolumab, ipilimumab, low-dose cyclophosphamide and aspirin (RACIN trial). Germline loops: CDR1 SGHNT, CDR2 YENEEA. This CDR3 spans 15 amino acids. With 2 bases removed from V and 1 base from J, the gap between germline ends came to 12 bases.

Sample: PBMCs, taken after low-dose radiotherapy plus immunotherapy. The source is a female donor with ovarian cancer. V and J are TRBV11-3 and TRBJ2-7; possibly TRBD2 for D (6 bases). The CDR3: CASSLFSGGSYEQYF. The DNA of the CDR3 is TGTGCCAGCAGCTTATTTTCCGGGGGTTCCTACGAGCAGTACTTC. Drawing the rest from reference TRBV11-3 and TRBJ2-7, the complete variable domain is EAGVVQSPRYKIIEKKQPVAFWCNPISGHNTLYWYLQNLGQGPELLIRYENEEAVDDSQLPKDRFSAERLKGVDSTLKIQPAELGDSAVYLCASSLFSGGSYEQYFGPGTRLTVT.